The 5 T cell receptor beta chains presented below share a single source sample, sequenced in a study of blood T cell repertoires in COVID-19. Using immunoSEQ multiplex PCR, the repertoire was profiled, and TCRdb retains in-frame clones only, with some absent. The profile covers 300,000 to 400,000 clones, with approximately 90% appearing a single time and approximately 1% taken by the ten largest. Sequencing was carried out using PBMCs or T cells enriched from blood (not recorded which). Receptors originate from a woman in her twenties or thirties with acute COVID-19.

The J gene is TRBJ1-1, the V gene TRBV7-8; tentative D call: TRBD1 (5 bases). The germline CDR1 and CDR2 sequences are SGHVS and FQNEAQ. CDR3 length: 15 amino acids. The V end lost 1 base, the J end lost 1 base, and 10 bases lay between the germline ends. The CDR3, as DNA: TGTGCCAGCAGCTTAGAAGGGGAGGGGAACACTGAAGCTTTCTTT. Translating it yields CASSLEGEGNTEAFF.

This sequence joins TRBV5-1 and TRBJ2-3; 8 bases map to TRBD1. Germline loops: CDR1 SGHRS, CDR2 YFSETQ. Trimming removed 0 bases from V and 1 base from J; junction bases left unmatched: 1. This CDR3 region has 15 residues. The CDR3 loop reads CASSLEQGGTDTQYF. In DNA form, the CDR3 reads TGCGCCAGCAGCTTGGAACAGGGGGGCACAGATACGCAGTATTTT. Full variable domain (missing parts from reference TRBV5-1 and TRBJ2-3): KAGVTQTPRYLIKTRGQQVTLSCSPISGHRSVSWYQQTPGQGLQFLFEYFSETQRNKGNFPGRFSGRQFSNSRSEMNVSTLELGDSALYLCASSLEQGGTDTQYFGPGTRLTVL.

The chain joins TRBV29-1 to TRBJ2-7, with 11 positions matching TRBD2. In germline, CDR1 is SQVTM, CDR2 ANQGSEA. This CDR3 region has 14 residues. After removal of 5 bases from V and 2 bases from J, the junction contained 5 bases not matched to a gene. The CDR3 sequence: CSVKYSGGAYEQYF. CDR3 DNA: TGCAGCGTTAAATATAGCGGGGGGGCCTACGAGCAGTACTTC.

V usage is TRBV10-2 and J usage is TRBJ2-7; D unresolved. The CDR3 sequence is 10 residues long. Germline values: CDR1 WSHSY, CDR2 SAAADI. Trimming shortened V by 8 bases and J by 8 bases, and 10 bases separated the two germline ends. The CDR3 region is CASLGEKQYF. CDR3 DNA sequence: TGCGCCAGCCTCGGTGAAAAGCAGTACTTC.

Worth noting for this clone: Other DNA variants within this sample encode the same CDR3. The genes are TRBV2 and TRBJ2-7; TRBD1 matches 11 bases. The V gene end was trimmed by 6 bases and the J gene end by 2 bases; junction bases not matched to a gene: 0. Germline loops: CDR1 SNHLY, CDR2 FYNNEI. CDR3 length: 13 amino acids. The CDR3 sequence: CASRDRGPYEQYF. In DNA form, the CDR3 reads TGTGCCAGCAGGGACAGGGGGCCCTACGAGCAGTACTTC.